Each of the 13 T cell receptor beta chains below was sequenced from the same sample in a study of tumor-infiltrating lymphocytes in primary liver carcinoma (dated by TCRdb to 2016 to 2017). Without any cell sorting, total RNA and DNA were co-extracted from about 20-30 mg of bulk tissue using the AllPrep DNA/RNA mini kit. Sequencing used an Illumina HiSeq 2500. Using a constant-region primer and ProtoScript II reverse transcriptase, TCRbeta-specific cDNA was reverse-transcribed from approximately 500 ng total RNA. The TCRbeta libraries were prepared through three rounds of nested multiplex PCR following a slightly modified ARM-PCR procedure. The first two PCR rounds used multiplex TRBV1-TRBV30 forward primers with a Cbeta reverse primer, each for 10 cycles. TCRdb redid the processing of the public reads, applying fastp at Q25 and MiXCR, and retained in-frame beta chains. Rows are unified per CDR3 protein, each entry keeping the most common DNA and genes. This sample lists about 100,000 distinct CDR3 sequences; almost 70% were detected once. Together, the top ten hold over 7.5% of the sample.

Material for sequencing was liver tumor tissue from sampling region 5. The sample's cell subset or site label, in plain terms: tumor region T5, tumor centre. Source of these receptors: a woman between 55 and 75 years old with primary liver carcinoma and hepatitis B virus infection.

This clonotype appeared a few times. Possible read error: a much larger clone is one base away. The J gene is TRBJ2-1, the V gene TRBV28; TRBD2 might be the D (5 bases). The length of the CDR3 is 18 residues. The germline gives CDR1 MDHEN, CDR2 SYDVKM. Trimming removed 8 bases from V and 8 bases from J, with 31 bases in between. CDR3 sequence reads: CASGRGGHWSLDGDEQFF. The CDR3 bases are TGTGCCAGCGGCCGCGGAGGTCATTGGTCCCTTGACGGTGATGAGCAGTTCTTC. Complete variable domain (other parts from reference TRBV28 and TRBJ2-1): DVKVTQSSRYLVKRTGEKVFLECVQDMDHENMFWYRQDPGLGLRLIYFSYDVKMKEKGDIPEGYSVSREKKERFSLILESASTNQTSMYLCASGRGGHWSLDGDEQFFGPGTRLTVL.

To note about this clonotype: The junction shows a germline mismatch at one end, possibly a read error. The rearrangement uses TRBV28 and TRBJ1-4; no clear D gene. The CDR3 length is 12 residues. CDR1 is MDHEN, CDR2 SYDVKM, per germline. The CDR3 sequence is CTSSSRVEKLFF. In DNA, the CDR3 is TGTACCAGCAGCTCGAGGGTTGAAAAACTGTTTTTT.

This clonotype occurred a few times. The rearrangement links TRBV30 to TRBJ2-3, with 10 bases fitting TRBD2. The CDR3 consists of 15 residues. Trimming cost V 4 bases and J 5 bases; bases outside gene matches: 9. Germline V CDR1 and CDR2: GTSNPN, SVGIG (reference sequence). CDR3 bases: TGTGCCTGGAACAGCGGGAGGGCCAGTGTAGATACGCAGTATTTT. It specifies CAWNSGRASVDTQYF.

This sequence joins TRBV29-1 and TRBJ2-4; a weak D match, TRBD2 (5 bases). The V gene lost 8 bases and the J gene lost 4 bases, with 18 bases spanning the gap. Germline CDR1 reads SQVTM; CDR2 reads ANQGSEA. The CDR3 is made up of 14 amino acids. The DNA for the CDR3 is TGCAGCATAGCGAGCTCCCTCTGGAAAAACATTCAGTACTTC. It encodes CSIASSLWKNIQYF.

Notes on this clonotype: A junction boundary mismatches the germline segment, possibly from a read error. The V call is TRBV29-1, the J call TRBJ2-7, with 14 bases aligning to TRBD2. The CDR3 spans 18 residues. Germline CDR1 reads SQVTM; CDR2 reads ANQGSEA. The CDR3 is CSVEAPETSGRDAGERYF. The CDR3 DNA follows: TGCAGCGTTGAAGCCCCCGAGACTAGCGGGAGGGATGCAGGCGAGCGGTACTTC.

This clonotype was counted many times. The rearrangement links TRBV6-1 to TRBJ1-2; no firm D call. V was clipped by 2 bases and J by 4 bases, with 11 bases between them. The V gene's germline CDR1 is MNHNS and CDR2 SASEGT. The CDR3 runs to 14 residues. In DNA, the CDR3 is TGTGCCAGCAGTGAAAAGGGAGGCGCCTATGGCTACACCTTC. It encodes CASSEKGGAYGYTF.

The V and J genes are TRBV29-1 and TRBJ2-2; tentative D call: TRBD2 (5 bases). The CDR3 has 12 amino acids. Germline V CDR1 and CDR2: SQVTM, ANQGSEA. V lost 7 bases, J lost 17 bases, and 23 bases lay in between. CDR3 sequence: CSAPEHTGEFFF. The CDR3 nucleotides read TGCAGCGCACCAGAACACACCGGGGAGTTCTTTTTT.

The chain is built from TRBV20-1 and TRBJ2-5; 8 positions match TRBD2. CDR1 is DFQATT and CDR2 is SNEGSKA in the germline V gene (reference sequence). With 6 bases clipped from V and 4 bases from J, the junction kept 10 bases outside the gene matches. The CDR3 length is 14 residues. The CDR3 loop is CSAKIAGRGETQYF. The CDR3 bases are TGCAGTGCAAAGATAGCGGGACGAGGAGAGACCCAGTACTTC.

In the case of this clonotype: This likely comes from a read error, as the CDR3 has no conserved phenylalanine or tryptophan at its end. Because the CDR3's place on the DNA is in doubt, the DNA is left out and the CDR3 is given as listed by TCRdb. CDR3 protein: CASSSRLAGGTPPDKNIQYV. The chain is built from TRBV11-2 and TRBJ2-4; the table assigns TRBD2, which was not confirmed against the DNA. A total of 20 residues make up the CDR3, ends included. The germline gives CDR1 SGHAT, CDR2 FQNNGV.

A word on this clonotype: The junction shows a germline mismatch at one end, possibly a read error. The chain carries TRBV11-3 and TRBJ2-3; D gene unclear. There are 14 residues in the CDR3. Germline V lookup: CDR1 SGHNT, CDR2 YENEEA. The CDR3 sequence: CASGFRISTDTQYF. For the CDR3, the DNA is TGTGCCAGCGGCTTCAGGATTAGTACAGATACGCAGTATTTT.

This clonotype was recorded at least ten times. This sequence joins TRBV29-1 and TRBJ2-5; D uncertain. V shed 7 bases and J shed 2 bases, with 17 bases lying between them. This CDR3 is 14 amino acids long. CDR1 is SQVTM and CDR2 is ANQGSEA in the germline V gene. CDR3 residues: CSAYSSALQETQYF. The CDR3 DNA is TGCAGCGCCTACTCTTCGGCGTTACAAGAGACCCAGTACTTC.

J is TRBJ2-3 and V is TRBV29-1; D might be TRBD2 (5 bases). CDR1 and CDR2 (germline): SQVTM, ANQGSEA. Between the trimmed V and J ends, which lost 5 bases and 2 bases, there was a span of 20 bases. CDR3 length equals 16 residues. CDR3 loop: CSVPSGGGSPTDTQYF. CDR3 DNA sequence: TGCAGCGTTCCATCAGGAGGCGGGTCCCCCACAGATACGCAGTATTTT.

This clonotype was counted only a few times. The chain carries TRBV5-1 and TRBJ2-7; D ambiguous. Deletions cut 0 bases from V and 9 bases from J, with 13 bases between. This CDR3 is 13 amino acids long. The germline V gene has CDR1 SGHRS and CDR2 YFSETQ. The CDR3 coding sequence is TGCGCCAGCAGCTTGGAAAGATTCTCGGGGCAGTACTTC. It specifies CASSLERFSGQYF.